Below, 15 T cell receptor beta chains from the same sample are listed, as sequenced in a study of neurological immune-mediated disorders. TCRdb ran MiXCR on the 5' RACE reads and lists one entry per CDR3 protein. The sample yields tens of thousands of distinct CDR3 sequences, about 3% seen once. Input material: PBMCs. The receptors originated from a man aged 40-49 years with multiple sclerosis.

This clonotype was counted at least ten times. The rearrangement uses TRBV4-1 and TRBJ1-2; D might be TRBD1 (6 bases). Trimming shortened V by 3 bases and J by 2 bases, and 19 bases separated the two germline ends. The germline gives CDR1 MGHRA, CDR2 YSYEKL. The CDR3 runs 17 residues. The CDR3 loop is CASSHRTVDRSNYGYTF. In DNA, the CDR3 is TGCGCCAGCAGCCACCGAACCGTCGACAGGAGCAACTATGGCTACACCTTC.

This clonotype came up many times. The rearrangement links TRBV20-1 to TRBJ2-7; weak D call: TRBD1 (6 bases). Per the germline V gene, CDR1 is DFQATT and CDR2 is SNEGSKA (reference sequence). The CDR3 totals 17 residues. Trimming pared 0 bases from V and 4 bases from J, leaving 22 bases between. The CDR3: CSARDRRTGTSAYEQYF. CDR3 in DNA: TGCAGTGCTAGAGATCGCCGCACCGGGACATCTGCGTACGAGCAGTACTTC.

Ten or more counts support this clonotype. The chain is built from TRBV7-7 and TRBJ2-5; 8 nucleotides line up with TRBD1. J lost 3 bases, V lost 5 bases, and 2 bases had no gene match. This CDR3 has 13 residues. Germline V gene data show CDR1 as SSHAT and CDR2 as FNYEAQ (reference sequence). CDR3 sequence: CASSQDREETQYF. The DNA of the CDR3 is TGTGCCAGCAGCCAGGACAGGGAAGAGACCCAGTACTTC.

The chain's CDR3 is CSAGTTGQGVYEQYF. The CDR3 DNA sequence: TGCAGTGCTGGCACTACGGGACAGGGGGTGTACGAGCAGTACTTC. The chain links TRBV20-1 to TRBJ2-7; TRBD1 aligns across 11 bases. Per the germline V gene, CDR1 is DFQATT and CDR2 is SNEGSKA (reference sequence). This CDR3 has 15 residues. V shed 5 bases and J 4 bases; nucleotides not matched to a gene: 10.

This clonotype was counted many times. CDR3 protein: CASSLEGHEQFF. The CDR3 nucleotides are TGTGCCAGCAGCTTGGAGGGTCATGAGCAGTTCTTC. The V call is TRBV5-6, the J call TRBJ2-1; unclear D gene. The CDR3 runs 12 residues. Trimming removed 0 bases from V and 8 bases from J, with 6 bases in between. Germline CDR1 and CDR2: SGHDT and YYEEEE.

This clonotype was observed many times. J is TRBJ2-3 and V is TRBV4-2, with 7 bases that match TRBD2. The trim removed 0 bases at V and 5 bases at J, leaving 20 bases unmatched. CDR3 length: 20 amino acids. Germline assignment: CDR1 LGHNA and CDR2 YNFKEQ. The CDR3 protein is CASSQEVLRRGIGAGDTQYF. In DNA, the CDR3 is TGTGCCAGCAGCCAAGAAGTTCTTCGGCGGGGGATTGGGGCTGGAGATACGCAGTATTTT.

Note on this clonotype: An end of the junction does not agree with germline; a read error may underlie this. This chain connects TRBV6-5 to TRBJ1-5, with D unresolved. CDR1 and CDR2 from the germline V gene are MNHEY and SVGAGI. The CDR3 length is 13 residues. For the CDR3, the DNA is TGTGCCAGCAGTTACGCGTCGGATCAGCCCCAGAATTTT. Its protein product is CASSYASDQPQNF.

This clonotype has a count of ten or more. This chain links TRBV7-2 with TRBJ2-5; TRBD2 might be the D (6 bases). From germline, CDR1 is SGHTA and CDR2 FQGNSA. V lost 5 bases to trimming and J lost 4 bases, with 17 bases between them. The length of the CDR3 is 15 residues. DNA for the CDR3: TGTGCCAGCAGCGCGGCAGAGTGGGGAGGAGAGACCCAGTACTTC. Its protein is CASSAAEWGGETQYF.

This clonotype has a count of ten or more. V usage is TRBV2 and J usage is TRBJ2-1, with D tentatively TRBD1 (5 bases). CDR1 is SNHLY, CDR2 FYNNEI, per germline. V lost 6 bases and J lost 8, with 14 bases in between. The CDR3 extends over 13 amino acids. This CDR3 reads CASSREQGDEQFF. CDR3 nucleotides: TGTGCCAGCAGCCGAGAGCAGGGCGATGAGCAGTTCTTC.

This clonotype was recorded at least ten times. The chain joins TRBV6-5 to TRBJ2-7, with TRBD1 identical over 7 bases. Germline assignment: CDR1 MNHEY and CDR2 SVGAGI. The CDR3 loop spans 14 amino acids. V was clipped by 5 bases and J by 1 base; unmatched bases: 5. CDR3 sequence reads: CASSPTTGSYEQYF. The DNA of the CDR3 is TGTGCCAGCAGTCCCACGACAGGGTCCTACGAGCAGTACTTC.

There are many counts of this clonotype. The gene calls are TRBV5-1 and TRBJ1-6; weak D call: TRBD1 (6 bases). Germline V lookup: CDR1 SGHRS, CDR2 YFSETQ. This CDR3 comprises 15 residues. The V end lost 3 bases, the J end lost 8 bases, and 15 bases lay between the germline ends. CDR3 coding DNA: TGCGCCAGCAGCTCCGGCAATCCAGGGGATTCACCCCTCCACTTT. Translating it yields CASSSGNPGDSPLHF. Full variable domain (rest looked up from reference TRBV5-1 and TRBJ1-6): KAGVTQTPRYLIKTRGQQVTLSCSPISGHRSVSWYQQTPGQGLQFLFEYFSETQRNKGNFPGRFSGRQFSNSRSEMNVSTLELGDSALYLCASSSGNPGDSPLHFGNGTRLTVT.

Relative to its sample, this clonotype is medium-sized. The chain couples TRBV10-1 to TRBJ1-4; the D is unclear. This CDR3 comprises 14 residues. V was shortened by 2 bases and J by 5 bases, with 9 bases between the two germline ends. Germline values: CDR1 WNHNN, CDR2 SYGVQD (reference sequence). The CDR3 sequence: CASSETARNEKLFF. The CDR3 region has the DNA TGCGCCAGCAGTGAGACAGCGAGAAATGAAAAACTGTTTTTT.

In its sample, this clonotype was seen many times. The V and J genes are TRBV20-1 and TRBJ2-3; a weak D match, TRBD2 (5 bases). Germline CDR1 reads DFQATT; CDR2 reads SNEGSKA (reference sequence). This CDR3 is built from 15 residues. Trimming took off 1 base at V and 3 bases at J, with 14 bases between the two ends. CDR3 residues: CSARASPPGTDTQYF. The CDR3 coding sequence is TGCAGTGCTAGAGCTTCCCCTCCGGGGACAGATACGCAGTATTTT.

At least ten counts were recorded for this clonotype. The rearrangement joins TRBV3-1 to TRBJ2-5; D is tentatively TRBD1 or TRBD2 (5 bases each). The CDR3 covers 14 residues. CDR1 and CDR2 from the germline V gene are LGHDT and YNNKEL (reference sequence). V lost 4 bases to trimming and J lost 6 bases, with 15 bases between them. As DNA, the CDR3 is TGTGCCAGCAGCCCCTGGGACGAAAGGAAGACCCAGTACTTC. This encodes CASSPWDERKTQYF.

This clonotype showed up many times. The chain uses TRBV10-2 and TRBJ1-5; possibly TRBD1 for D (5 bases). V gave up 6 bases and J gave up 2 bases, with 14 bases separating them. In germline, CDR1 is WSHSY, CDR2 SAAADI. CDR3 size: 15 residues. CDR3 amino acids: CASRLTLGGNQPQHF. CDR3 bases: TGCGCCAGCAGGTTAACCCTGGGGGGCAATCAGCCCCAGCATTTT.